The 13 T cell receptor beta chains presented below share a single source sample, sequenced in a study of read filtering for tumor transcriptome and immune sequencing. The library was built from 400 ng RNA with molecular barcoded adaptors for alpha/delta and beta/gamma chains. MiXCR was run by TCRdb on the reads, yielding one entry per CDR3 protein. The table records fewer than 45,000 distinct CDR3 sequences, 13% of them present only once. Input material: a population of CD138-negative cells sorted from bone marrow. The origin of the receptors is a donor at least 40 years old with multiple myeloma.

V and J are TRBV20-1 and TRBJ2-3, with a weak D call TRBD2 (6 bases). The CDR3 has 11 amino acids. Germline assignment: CDR1 DFQATT and CDR2 SNEGSKA (reference sequence). V gave up 6 bases and J gave up 7 bases, with 11 bases separating them. CDR3 bases: TGCAGTGCCCCCGGGGGAAATACGCAGTATTTT. This sequence encodes CSAPGGNTQYF.

This clonotype was seen many times. The CDR3 sequence is CASSLGYLSNEQFF. The CDR3 DNA is TGTGCCAGCAGCTTAGGCTACCTGTCTAATGAGCAGTTCTTC. The V gene is TRBV7-2, the J gene TRBJ2-1; D ambiguous. This CDR3 has 14 residues. Germline V gene lookup returns CDR1 SGHTA and CDR2 FQGNSA. The ends were cut back, 1 base at V and 7 bases at J, with 11 bases in the middle. The variable domain in full, with the rest retrieved from reference TRBV7-2 and TRBJ2-1, is GAGVSQSPSNKVTEKGKDVELRCDPISGHTALYWYRQSLGQGLEFLIYFQGNSAPDKSGLPSDRFSAERTGGSVSTLTIQRTQQEDSAVYLCASSLGYLSNEQFFGPGTRLTVL.

In this sample, this clonotype turned up many times. The rearrangement joins TRBV5-1 to TRBJ2-7, with TRBD2 as a possible D gene (5 bases). V lost 0 bases, J lost 2 bases, and 6 bases lay in between. Germline-derived CDR1 and CDR2 are SGHRS and YFSETQ. The CDR3 has 13 amino acids. The DNA for the CDR3 is TGCGCCAGCAGCTTGGACGGGACCTACGAGCAGTACTTC. Translation gives CASSLDGTYEQYF.

This clonotype showed up many times. V gene TRBV9 combines with J gene TRBJ1-1; D is possibly TRBD1 (5 bases). V was trimmed by 4 bases and J by 8 bases, leaving 18 bases between them. This CDR3 contains 14 residues. CDR1 SGDLS and CDR2 YYNGEE come from the germline V gene. CDR3 protein: CASSTTVGAAEAFF. The CDR3 nucleotides read TGTGCCAGCAGCACGACCGTCGGGGCTGCAGAAGCTTTCTTT.

This clonotype has a count of ten or more. This chain connects TRBV28 to TRBJ2-3, with a weak D call TRBD2 (6 bases). Trimming took off 6 bases at V and 3 bases at J, with 16 bases between the two ends. CDR3 size: 15 residues. Germline CDR1 is MDHEN and CDR2 is SYDVKM. The CDR3 DNA is TGTGCCAGCAGCTTGGCCGGGGGAGCGACAGATACGCAGTATTTT. This codes for CASSLAGGATDTQYF.

This clonotype was observed many times. The V gene is TRBV6-6, the J gene TRBJ2-4; the D is unclear. V lost 0 bases, J lost 8 bases, and 5 bases lay in between. Germline V lookup: CDR1 MNHNY, CDR2 SVGAGI (reference sequence). There are 12 residues in the CDR3. CDR3 residues: CASSYSVYIQYF. The CDR3 nucleotides are TGTGCCAGCAGTTACTCCGTATACATTCAGTACTTC.

There are many counts of this clonotype. The V call is TRBV20-1, the J call TRBJ1-1; 7 positions match TRBD1. The CDR3 length is 12 residues. Germline V gene data show CDR1 as DFQATT and CDR2 as SNEGSKA (reference sequence). Germline trimming cut 7 bases from V and 6 bases from J; bases unmatched to any gene: 8. The CDR3 DNA reads TGCAGTGTCACGACAGGGACCCCTGAAGCTTTCTTT. Residues: CSVTTGTPEAFF.

In its sample, this clonotype was seen a few times. A much larger clone differs by one base, so this may be a read error. V gene TRBV29-1 combines with J gene TRBJ2-7; TRBD1 agrees at 9 bases. CDR3 length equals 19 residues. Germline V gene lookup returns CDR1 SQVTM and CDR2 ANQGSEA. CDR3 residues: CSVEDVRGTGRSTRYEQCF. CDR3 coding DNA: TGCAGCGTTGAAGATGTGCGGGGGACAGGGAGGTCAACCCGTTACGAGCAGTGCTTC.

This clonotype came up once. The chain recombines TRBV29-1 with TRBJ2-3, with a tentative D call TRBD2 (5 bases). The CDR3 covers 12 residues. Germline-derived CDR1 and CDR2 are SQVTM and ANQGSEA. V gave up 6 bases and J gave up 10 bases, with 17 bases separating them. The DNA of the CDR3 is TGCAGCGTGCGGGCCGGTTTGAACCCGCAGTATTTT. Encoded protein: CSVRAGLNPQYF.

In regard to this clonotype: With a far larger clone one base away, a read error is the likely cause. The CDR3 does not close with the conserved phenylalanine or tryptophan, likely indicating a read error. J is TRBJ2-3 and V is TRBV7-2, with D unclear. Trimming took off 2 bases at V and 2 bases at J, with 11 bases between the two ends. The CDR3 has 15 amino acids. CDR1 is SGHTA and CDR2 is FQGNSA in the germline V gene. The CDR3 nucleotides read TGTGCCAGCAGCTTATTCGAGGCAGACACAGATACGCAGTATTTG. Protein: CASSLFEADTDTQYL.

This clonotype showed up many times. This sequence joins TRBV20-1 and TRBJ2-1, with D possibly matching TRBD2 (6 bases). The CDR3 spans 15 residues. Germline CDR1 DFQATT, CDR2 SNEGSKA (reference sequence). Trimming took off 2 bases at V and 3 bases at J, with 14 bases between the two ends. The CDR3 loop reads CSARIGEALYNEQFF. The DNA of the CDR3 is TGCAGTGCTAGAATCGGGGAGGCTCTCTACAATGAGCAGTTCTTC.

Many counts were recorded for this clonotype. Being one base from a much bigger clone, this may be a read error. This sequence joins TRBV20-1 and TRBJ2-1, with TRBD1 as a possible D gene (5 bases). CDR3 length: 15 amino acids. In germline, CDR1 is DFQATT, CDR2 SNEGSKA (reference sequence). The CDR3 spells CSARPPGLGHNGQFF. CDR3 bases: TGCAGTGCTAGACCTCCCGGATTGGGGCACAATGGGCAGTTCTTC.

This clonotype was counted at least ten times. The rearrangement links TRBV20-1 to TRBJ2-5; the match to TRBD2 covers 7 bases. This CDR3 comprises 14 residues. In germline, CDR1 is DFQATT, CDR2 SNEGSKA (reference sequence). The V and J ends lost 1 base and 2 bases, in that order; junction bases with no gene match: 4. The CDR3 nucleotides are TGCAGTGCTAGAGTGGCTAGCGGACAAGAGACCCAGTACTTC. It specifies CSARVASGQETQYF.